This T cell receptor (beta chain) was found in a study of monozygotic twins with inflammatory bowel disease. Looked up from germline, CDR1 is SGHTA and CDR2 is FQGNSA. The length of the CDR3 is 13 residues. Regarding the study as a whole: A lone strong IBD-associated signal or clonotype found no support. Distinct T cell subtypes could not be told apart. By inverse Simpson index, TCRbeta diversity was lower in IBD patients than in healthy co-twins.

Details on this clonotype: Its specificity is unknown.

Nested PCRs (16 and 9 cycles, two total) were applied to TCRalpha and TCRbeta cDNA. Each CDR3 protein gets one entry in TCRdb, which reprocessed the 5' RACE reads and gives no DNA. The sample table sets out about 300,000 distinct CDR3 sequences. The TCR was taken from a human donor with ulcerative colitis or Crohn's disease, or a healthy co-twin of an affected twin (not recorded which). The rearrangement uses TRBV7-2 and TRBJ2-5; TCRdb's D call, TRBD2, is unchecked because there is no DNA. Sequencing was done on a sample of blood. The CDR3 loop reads CASSYTSPETQYF. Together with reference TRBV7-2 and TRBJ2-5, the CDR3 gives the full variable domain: GAGVSQSPSNKVTEKGKDVELRCDPISGHTALYWYRQSLGQGLEFLIYFQGNSAPDKSGLPSDRFSAERTGGSVSTLTIQRTQQEDSAVYLCASSYTSPETQYFGPGTRLLVL.